Listed below are T cell receptor beta chains from one sample, sequenced in a study of T cells in Graves' hyperthyroidism and ophthalmopathy. Each CDR3 protein is one row after TCRdb ran MiXCR on the multiplex PCR reads. The sample has 330,000 or so distinct CDR3 sequences; around 20% are singletons. The sample taken for sequencing was blood. The receptors derive from a middle-aged man with Graves' ophthalmopathy. Both conserved end residues are part of each CDR3. Each record gives: V gene, J gene, clone size, D gene, CDR3 DNA, CDR3 protein. The D gene is left open where the match is weak. For some rows the clone size is stated as once, few or many, or as a class when expanded; others skip it.

TRBV3-1,TRBJ2-5,many,NA,TGTGCCAGCAGCCCCGTTGGAGAGACCCAGTACTTC,CASSPVGETQYF
TRBV20-1,TRBJ2-5,NA,TRBD2,TGCAGTGCTAGAAGGACTAGCGGGGGCCACCAAGAGACCCAGTACTTC,CSARRTSGGHQETQYF
TRBV5-1,TRBJ1-2,few,NA,TGCGCCAGCAGCTTCGCAGGAGGGACCGCTAGGGGCTACACCTTC,CASSFAGGTARGYTF
TRBV9,TRBJ2-2,few,NA,TGTGCCAGCAGCGCGGACTCGTACAACACCGGGGAGCTGTTTTTT,CASSADSYNTGELFF
TRBV6-1,TRBJ1-2,NA,NA,TGTGCCAGCACCCGGGAACAGCACTATGGCTACACCTTC,CASTREQHYGYTF
TRBV10-3,TRBJ2-1,many,TRBD1,TGTGCCATCAGTGGGGGGACAGGGCTCATCTACAATGAGCAGTTCTTC,CAISGGTGLIYNEQFF
TRBV9,TRBJ2-7,few,NA,TGTGCCAGCAGCGTAGGGCAAACCTACGAGCAGTACTTC,CASSVGQTYEQYF
TRBV7-2,TRBJ2-3,NA,TRBD1,TGTGCCAGCAGCTTCCGGGACAGGGAGATCACAGATACGCAGTATTTT,CASSFRDREITDTQYF
TRBV4-1,TRBJ2-7,NA,TRBD2,TGCGCCAGCAGCCAAGGGCTAGCGGGAGCCGAGCAGTACTTC,CASSQGLAGAEQYF
TRBV28,TRBJ2-5,few,NA,TGTGCCAGCAGTTTCCTCAGGGTCCAAGAGACCCAGTACTTC,CASSFLRVQETQYF
TRBV9,TRBJ2-2,few,TRBD1,TGTGCCAGCAGCCGACAGGGGGGAGTGACCGGGGAGCTGTTTTTT,CASSRQGGVTGELFF
TRBV28,TRBJ1-2,NA,TRBD1,TGTGCCAGCAGTTCGCCGACAGGGGGCGCAAAAAATGGCTACACCTTC,CASSSPTGGAKNGYTF
TRBV10-1,TRBJ2-3,NA,TRBD2,TGCGCCAGCTCGGCCCTTCACGGGGGGAACACAGATACGCAGTATTTT,CASSALHGGNTDTQYF
TRBV20-1,TRBJ2-3,few,NA,TGCAGTGCTTCTGACTCGGGTGGCCCAGATACGCAGTATTTT,CSASDSGGPDTQYF
TRBV30,TRBJ1-5,few,NA,TGTGCCTGTTCTGTGGGGGTCAATCAGCCCCAGCATTTT,CACSVGVNQPQHF
TRBV24-1,TRBJ2-3,few,TRBD2,TGTGCCACCAGTGCCGCTAGCGGGAGGACAGATACGCAGTATTTT,CATSAASGRTDTQYF